The 8 T cell receptor beta chains given below trace back to one sample, sequenced in a study of T cell repertoires in cytomegalovirus infection. Antigens of these TCRs are unknown. TCRdb independently ran MiXCR on the reads; one entry per CDR3 protein. The sample yields 100,000 to 150,000 distinct CDR3 sequences, approximately 30% seen once. The sample in question was CD8+ T cells from cultured PBMCs, obtained from culture after CMV antigen stimulation. All receptors come from a human donor in good health (CMV status not recorded). Some clones in this sample may be carry-over from other donors' samples.

The chain combines TRBV7-9 with TRBJ1-5, with 7 positions matching TRBD1. The V and J ends lost 5 bases and 0 bases, in that order; junction bases with no gene match: 13. The CDR3 totals 18 residues. Germline CDR1 and CDR2: SEHNR and FQNEAQ (reference sequence). The CDR3: CASSRAPKGGNSNQPQHF. The CDR3 DNA reads as TGTGCCAGCAGCCGCGCCCCAAAAGGGGGCAATAGCAATCAGCCCCAGCATTTT.

The V and J genes are TRBV4-1 and TRBJ1-3; D might be TRBD1 (6 bases). Germline CDR1 reads MGHRA; CDR2 reads YSYEKL. The CDR3 consists of 15 residues. The V end lost 2 bases, the J end lost 3 bases, and 11 bases lay between the germline ends. DNA for the CDR3: TGCGCCAGCAGCCAATTGGGGGCAGATGGAAACACCATATATTTT. Translating gives CASSQLGADGNTIYF.

V gene TRBV28 combines with J gene TRBJ1-6; D remains unclear. This CDR3 is built from 14 residues. The germline V gene encodes CDR1 MDHEN and CDR2 SYDVKM. V lost 2 bases and J lost 9, with 11 bases in between. This CDR3 is CASSLDGPSSPLHF. DNA for the CDR3: TGTGCCAGCAGTTTAGACGGTCCGAGTTCACCCCTCCACTTT. Based on the CDR3 plus reference TRBV28 and TRBJ1-6, the full variable domain is DVKVTQSSRYLVKRTGEKVFLECVQDMDHENMFWYRQDPGLGLRLIYFSYDVKMKEKGDIPEGYSVSREKKERFSLILESASTNQTSMYLCASSLDGPSSPLHFGNGTRLTVT.

The sample holds a few counts of this clonotype. This sequence joins TRBV7-2 and TRBJ2-5; tentatively, D is TRBD2 (5 bases). V lost 1 base and J 5 bases, leaving 11 bases between the germline ends. CDR1 is SGHTA, CDR2 FQGNSA, per germline. The CDR3 runs to 14 residues. CDR3 bases: TGTGCCAGCAGCTTAGTGTCTAGCTCGGAGACCCAGTACTTC. Its translation: CASSLVSSSETQYF.

The chain joins TRBV27 to TRBJ1-2; tentative D call: TRBD1 (6 bases). The V and J ends lost 0 bases and 5 bases respectively, with 13 bases between them. Germline lookup yields CDR1 MNHEY and CDR2 SMNVEV (reference sequence). This CDR3 has 15 amino acids. The CDR3 DNA follows: TGTGCCAGCAGTTTATCGGGAGGACAGCTATATGGCTACACCTTC. The encoded protein is CASSLSGGQLYGYTF.

This clonotype was seen repeatedly, ten times or more. The CDR3 loop reads CASSLDRVSHTEAFF. CDR3 coding DNA: TGTGCCAGCAGCTTAGACAGGGTCAGTCACACTGAAGCTTTCTTT. The rearrangement links TRBV7-9 to TRBJ1-1; TRBD1 might be the D (6 bases). This CDR3 has 15 amino acids. Trimming shortened V by 1 base and J by 3 bases, and 12 bases separated the two germline ends. Germline values: CDR1 SEHNR, CDR2 FQNEAQ (reference sequence).

The chain joins TRBV7-8 to TRBJ1-1; D perhaps matches TRBD1 (5 bases). Per the germline V gene, CDR1 is SGHVS and CDR2 is FQNEAQ. The V end lost 1 base, the J end lost 10 bases, and 10 bases lay between the germline ends. The length of the CDR3 is 12 residues. CDR3 coding DNA: TGTGCCAGCAGCTTAGACTTGAGGGGAGCTTTCTTT. Protein: CASSLDLRGAFF.

The rearrangement joins TRBV27 to TRBJ2-1; 9 nucleotides line up with TRBD2. J gave up 0 bases and V 2 bases, and 5 bases lay outside the gene matches. The CDR3 has 17 amino acids. The germline V gene encodes CDR1 MNHEY and CDR2 SMNVEV (reference sequence). The CDR3 protein is CASSLLSGGSSYNEQFF. CDR3 nucleotide sequence: TGTGCCAGCAGTTTACTGAGCGGGGGGTCCTCCTACAATGAGCAGTTCTTC.